This TCR beta chain originates from a study of shared clonotypes between healthy human individuals. A word on this clone: The antigen remains undetermined.

Germline trimming cut 4 bases from V and 2 bases from J; bases unmatched to any gene: 13. The length of the CDR3 is 18 residues. The germline V gene encodes CDR1 SGHRS and CDR2 YFSETQ. The study's findings and limits: In contrast to clonotypes shared by all four donors, non-shared clonotypes had lower generation probabilities. The study's rarefaction showed incomplete sorted-subset sequencing despite large depth. Clonotype sharing across a few donors was observed for 5% to 6.5% of naive CD4 clonotypes.

Clones were sequenced by immunoSEQ multiplex PCR, and TCRdb holds only the in-frame ones, with some missing. Here the sample spans fewer than 3 million clones, less than 95% being singletons. The receptor comes from a man between 18 and 29 years old in good health. Some clones in this sample may be carry-over from other donors' samples. This rearrangement joins TRBV5-1 to TRBJ2-3; 10 nucleotides line up with TRBD1. Sequencing input: naive CD4+ T cells from PBMCs. The subset was: CD45RA+ positively selected. This CDR3 reads CASSRKTTGTGATDTQYF. CDR3 DNA sequence: TGCGCCAGCAGCCGCAAGACCACCGGGACAGGGGCCACAGATACGCAGTATTTT.